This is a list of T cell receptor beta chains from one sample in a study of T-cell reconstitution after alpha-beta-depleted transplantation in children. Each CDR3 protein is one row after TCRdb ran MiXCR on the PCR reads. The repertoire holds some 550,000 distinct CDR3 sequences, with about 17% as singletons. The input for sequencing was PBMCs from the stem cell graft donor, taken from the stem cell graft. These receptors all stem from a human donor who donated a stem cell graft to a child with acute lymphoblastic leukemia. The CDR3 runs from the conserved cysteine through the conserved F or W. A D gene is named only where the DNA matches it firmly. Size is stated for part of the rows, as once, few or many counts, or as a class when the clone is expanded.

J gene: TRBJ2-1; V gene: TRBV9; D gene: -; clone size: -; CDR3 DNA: TGTGCCAGCAGCGTAGCGGGAGAACATTACAATGAGCAGTTCTTC; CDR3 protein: CASSVAGEHYNEQFF
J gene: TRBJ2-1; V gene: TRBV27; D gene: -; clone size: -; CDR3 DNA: TGTGCCACCCAGGACCACCCAGGGAGGGAGCAGTTCTTC; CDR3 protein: CATQDHPGREQFF
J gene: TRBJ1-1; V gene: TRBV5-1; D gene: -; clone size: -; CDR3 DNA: TGCGCCAGCAGCTTGAGCGGGGGATCCCCCACTGAAGCTTTCTTT; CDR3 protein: CASSLSGGSPTEAFF
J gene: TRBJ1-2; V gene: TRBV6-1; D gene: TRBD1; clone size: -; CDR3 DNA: TGTGCCAGCAGCCCGGGACAGGGGAATGAATATGGCTACACCTTC; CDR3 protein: CASSPGQGNEYGYTF
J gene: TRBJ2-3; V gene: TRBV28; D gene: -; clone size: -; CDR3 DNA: TGTGCCAGCTGGGGACTCCTCACAGATACGCAGTATTTT; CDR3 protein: CASWGLLTDTQYF
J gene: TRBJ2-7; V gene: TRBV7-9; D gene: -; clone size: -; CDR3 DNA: TGTGCCAGCAGCTTAGCGGACGGTAGCTCCTACGAGCAGTACTTC; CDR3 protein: CASSLADGSSYEQYF
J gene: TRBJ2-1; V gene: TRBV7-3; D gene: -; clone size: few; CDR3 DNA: TGTGCCAGCAGCTTAAAGGCCTTGGTAAGCTCCTACAATGAGCAGTTCTTC; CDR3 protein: CASSLKALVSSYNEQFF
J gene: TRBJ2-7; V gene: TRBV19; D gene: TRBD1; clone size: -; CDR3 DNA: TGTGCCAGTAGTCCCACTGGGACAGACTACGAGCAGTACTTC; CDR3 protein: CASSPTGTDYEQYF
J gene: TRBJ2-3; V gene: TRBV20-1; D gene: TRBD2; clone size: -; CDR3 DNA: TGCAGTGCTAGCACTAGCGGGAGGGCCCCAGATACGCAGTATTTT; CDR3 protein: CSASTSGRAPDTQYF
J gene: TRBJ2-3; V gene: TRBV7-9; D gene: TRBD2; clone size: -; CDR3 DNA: TGTGCCAGCAGCCGCCCCGGGACTAGCACCCCAGATACGCAGTATTTT; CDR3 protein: CASSRPGTSTPDTQYF
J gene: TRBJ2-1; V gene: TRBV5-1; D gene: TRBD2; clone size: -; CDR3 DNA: TGCGCCAGCAGCGCCGGGACTAGCGGGATCAATGAGCAGTTCTTC; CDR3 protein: CASSAGTSGINEQFF
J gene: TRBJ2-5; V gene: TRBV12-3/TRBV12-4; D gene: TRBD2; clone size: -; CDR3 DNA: TGTGCCAGCAGCGCTACTAGCGGGAGGGAGACCCAGTACTTC; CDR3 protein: CASSATSGRETQYF
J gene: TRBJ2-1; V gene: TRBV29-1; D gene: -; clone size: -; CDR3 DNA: TGCAGCGTTGAAGGGGGGTTGCAGTATGAGCAGTTCTTC; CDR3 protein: CSVEGGLQYEQFF
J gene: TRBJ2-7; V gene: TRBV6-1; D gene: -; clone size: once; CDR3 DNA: TGTGCCAGCAGAGTGGTGAGGGGTCTTCCCTACGAGCAGTACTTC; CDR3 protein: CASRVVRGLPYEQYF
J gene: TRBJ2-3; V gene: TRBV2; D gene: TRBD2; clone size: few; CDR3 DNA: TGTGCCTGCGGCGGTGTTGTCCTAGCGGAGCCTAGAACAGATACGCAGTATTTT; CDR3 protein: CACGGVVLAEPRTDTQYF
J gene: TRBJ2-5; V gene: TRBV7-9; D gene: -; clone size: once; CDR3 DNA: TGTGCCAGGTTGAGGACCCAGTACTTC; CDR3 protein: CARLRTQYF
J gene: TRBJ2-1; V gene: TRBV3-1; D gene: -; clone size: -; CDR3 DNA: TGTGCCAGCAGCCAAGTCGTGGGTCTAAGCTCCTACAATAAGCAGTTCTTC; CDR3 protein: CASSQVVGLSSYNKQFF
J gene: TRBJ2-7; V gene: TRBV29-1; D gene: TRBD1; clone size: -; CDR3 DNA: TGCAGCGTTGAGTGGGCCCGGCAGGGGGTAAGCTACGAGCAGTACTTC; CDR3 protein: CSVEWARQGVSYEQYF
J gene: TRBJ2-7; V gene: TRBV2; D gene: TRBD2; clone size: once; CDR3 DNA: TGTGCCAGCAGTGAAGCGCCGGGCGGGAGTAAAGGCTACGAGCAGTACTTC; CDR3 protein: CASSEAPGGSKGYEQYF
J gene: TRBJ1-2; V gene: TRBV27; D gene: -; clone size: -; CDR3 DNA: TGTGCCAGCAGTTTAAAGGAGGGGACGGGCGGCTACACCTTC; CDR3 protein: CASSLKEGTGGYTF
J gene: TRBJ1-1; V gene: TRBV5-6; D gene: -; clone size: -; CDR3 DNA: TGTGCCAGCAACCCGCCAACAAGGGCGACTGAAGCTTTCTTT; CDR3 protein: CASNPPTRATEAFF
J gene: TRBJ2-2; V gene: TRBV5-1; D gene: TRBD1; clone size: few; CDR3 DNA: TGCGCCAGCAGCTCCGGTGCGACAGGGGGCCCCACCGGGGAGCTGTTTTTT; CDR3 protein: CASSSGATGGPTGELFF
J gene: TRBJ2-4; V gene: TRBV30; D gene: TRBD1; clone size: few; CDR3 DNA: TGTGCCTGGGGGAAGGACAGGGGGCGAAACATTCAGTACTTC; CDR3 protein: CAWGKDRGRNIQYF
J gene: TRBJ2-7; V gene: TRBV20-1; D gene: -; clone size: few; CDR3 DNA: TGCAGTGCTAGAGATTTGTGGCGGAGCTCCTACGAGCAGTACTTC; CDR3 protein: CSARDLWRSSYEQYF
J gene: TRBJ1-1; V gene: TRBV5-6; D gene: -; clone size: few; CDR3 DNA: TGTGCCAGCAGCTTCGGTAGGGTCCTGAACACTGAAGCTTTCTTT; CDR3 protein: CASSFGRVLNTEAFF
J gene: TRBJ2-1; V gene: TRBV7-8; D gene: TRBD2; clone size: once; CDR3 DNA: TGTGCCAGCAGCTTAGACGCGGCACCGGGGGAGGGTGAGCAGTTCTTC; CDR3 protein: CASSLDAAPGEGEQFF
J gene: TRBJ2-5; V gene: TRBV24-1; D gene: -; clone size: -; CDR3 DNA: TGTGCCACCAGTGTAGGTCCCGAGAGGGACCAGACCCAGTACTTC; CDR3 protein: CATSVGPERDQTQYF
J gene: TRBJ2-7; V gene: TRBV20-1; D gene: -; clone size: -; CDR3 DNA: TGCAGTGCTCAGAGGGACCAGCGGAGGGGCTACGAGCAGTACTTC; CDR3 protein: CSAQRDQRRGYEQYF
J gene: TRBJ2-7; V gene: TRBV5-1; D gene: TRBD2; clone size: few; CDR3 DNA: TGCGCCAGCAGCTTGGGATTAACGGGACTAGCATCCGAGCAGTACTTC; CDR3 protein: CASSLGLTGLASEQYF
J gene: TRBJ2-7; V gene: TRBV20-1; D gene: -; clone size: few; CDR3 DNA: TGCAGTGCCCTCGGACAGACCTTTGGGGAGCAGTACTTC; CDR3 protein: CSALGQTFGEQYF
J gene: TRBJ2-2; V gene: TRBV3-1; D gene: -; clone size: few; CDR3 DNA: TGTGCCAGCAGCCCCAGCCCGACAGGAACCGGGGAGCTGTTTTTT; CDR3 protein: CASSPSPTGTGELFF
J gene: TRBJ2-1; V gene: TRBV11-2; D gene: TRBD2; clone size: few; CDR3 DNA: TGTGCCAGCAGCTTTCCGACAGGGCAAATAGCGGGAGGGCCATACAATGAGCAGTTCTTC; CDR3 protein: CASSFPTGQIAGGPYNEQFF
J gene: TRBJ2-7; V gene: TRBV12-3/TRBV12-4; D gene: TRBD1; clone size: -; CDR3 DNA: TGTGCCAGCATTTCCGACAGGGGGACGGGCGAGCAGTACTTC; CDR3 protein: CASISDRGTGEQYF
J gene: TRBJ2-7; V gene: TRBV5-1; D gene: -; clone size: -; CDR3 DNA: TGCGCCAGCAGCCCCCGGGGCAAGCGGGCAAACTACGAGCAGTACTTC; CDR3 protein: CASSPRGKRANYEQYF
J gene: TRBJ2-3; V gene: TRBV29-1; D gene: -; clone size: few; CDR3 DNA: TGCAGCGTTGAAGATTCGCGGCGCCGGACGCAGTATTTT; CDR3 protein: CSVEDSRRRTQYF
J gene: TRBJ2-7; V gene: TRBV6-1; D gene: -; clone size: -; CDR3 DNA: TGTGCCAGCAGGGGACTCCACAGTAAATCCTACGAGCAGTACTTC; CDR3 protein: CASRGLHSKSYEQYF
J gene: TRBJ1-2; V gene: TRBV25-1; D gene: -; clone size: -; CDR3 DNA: TGTGCCAGCAGTGAATCTAATCCCCGGGGTATTGGGCGCACCGGGATAGGTGGCTACACCTTC; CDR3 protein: CASSESNPRGIGRTGIGGYTF
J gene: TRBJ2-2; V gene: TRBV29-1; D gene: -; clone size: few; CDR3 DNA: TGCAGCGCCCCTTTCCCGTCCGGGGAGCTGTTTTTT; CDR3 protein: CSAPFPSGELFF
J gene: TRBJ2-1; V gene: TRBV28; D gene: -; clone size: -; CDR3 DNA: TGTGCCAGCAGTTTAGCACTCGCACTCCTTATGAACGGGGAATACAATGAGCAGTTCTTC; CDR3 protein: CASSLALALLMNGEYNEQFF
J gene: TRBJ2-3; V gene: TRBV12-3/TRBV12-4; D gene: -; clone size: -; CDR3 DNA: TGTGCCAGCAGTATCCTTGGCCCTACAGATACGCAGTATTTT; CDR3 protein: CASSILGPTDTQYF
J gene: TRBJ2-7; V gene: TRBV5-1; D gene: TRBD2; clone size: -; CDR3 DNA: TGCGCCAGCAGCTTGGCTAGCGGGCTCTCCTACGAGCAGTACTTC; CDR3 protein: CASSLASGLSYEQYF
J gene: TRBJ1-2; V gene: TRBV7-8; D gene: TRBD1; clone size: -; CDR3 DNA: TGTGCCAGCAGCTTGGGACGGGGACAGGTAGTTACTGGTGGCTACACCTTC; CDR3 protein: CASSLGRGQVVTGGYTF
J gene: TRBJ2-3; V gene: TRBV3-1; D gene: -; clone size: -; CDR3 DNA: TGTGCCAGCAGCCAATTAGGGGGACCCATAGCTACAGATACGCAGTATTTT; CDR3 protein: CASSQLGGPIATDTQYF
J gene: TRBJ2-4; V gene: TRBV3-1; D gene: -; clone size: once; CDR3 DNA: TGTGCCACCAGCCAGGACCAGGGGGGCCTAGCCAAAAACATTCAGTACTTC; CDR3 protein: CATSQDQGGLAKNIQYF
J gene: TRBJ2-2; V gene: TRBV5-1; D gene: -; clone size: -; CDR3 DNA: TGCGCCAGCAGCTTGGTCGCTAGTTGGTTTTCGACCACCGGGGAGCTGTTTTTT; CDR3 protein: CASSLVASWFSTTGELFF
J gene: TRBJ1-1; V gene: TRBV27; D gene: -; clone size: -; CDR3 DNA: TGTGCCAGCAGTTTATTCGGGCAGGCGGGCACTGAAGCTTTCTTT; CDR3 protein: CASSLFGQAGTEAFF
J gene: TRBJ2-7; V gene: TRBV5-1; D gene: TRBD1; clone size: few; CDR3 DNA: TGCGCCAGCAGCTGGACCGGGACAGGGGGTAACGAGCAGTACTTC; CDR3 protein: CASSWTGTGGNEQYF
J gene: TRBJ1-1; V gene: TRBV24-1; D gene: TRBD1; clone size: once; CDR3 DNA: TGTGCCACCAGTTCACAGGGGGACAAGGCTTTCTTT; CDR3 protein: CATSSQGDKAFF
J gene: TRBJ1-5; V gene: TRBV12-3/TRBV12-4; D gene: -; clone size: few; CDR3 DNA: TGTGCCAGCACATCAACTAACCAGCCCCAGCATTTT; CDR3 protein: CASTSTNQPQHF